This T cell receptor beta chain emerged from a study of early T cells in non-severe SARS-CoV-2 infection. Using its own MiXCR run on the 5' RACE reads, TCRdb lists one record per CDR3 protein. The data show about 49,000 distinct CDR3 sequences, approximately 4.1% seen once. This CDR3 is built from 14 residues. Trimming took off 4 bases at V and 10 bases at J, with 18 bases between the two ends. Germline values: CDR1 SGHDT, CDR2 YYEEEE. This clonotype has ten or more counts. The sequence came from an adult who was a healthcare worker with PCR-confirmed SARS-CoV-2 infection or an uninfected control (not recorded which). The chain employs TRBV5-6 and TRBJ2-1, with D possibly TRBD2 on 5 matching bases. The sequenced sample consisted of whole blood. Written as DNA, the CDR3 is TGTGCCAGCAGCCCGGACTTGGGATCGGGGGAGCAGTTCTTC. Amino acid sequence: CASSPDLGSGEQFF.